Listed below are T cell receptor beta chains from one sample, sequenced in a study of blood T cell repertoires in COVID-19. Sequenced by immunoSEQ multiplex PCR; TCRdb stores in-frame clones only, minus some. Of 250,000 or so clones in the sample, less than 95% were seen once. The sequenced sample consisted of PBMCs or T cells enriched from blood (not recorded which). The receptors come from a man aged 35 to 55 who had been exposed to COVID-19. Both conserved end residues are part of each CDR3. The order of the fields is J gene, V gene, clone size, D gene, CDR3 DNA, CDR3 protein. A D gene is named only where the DNA matches it firmly. Expanded clones get a size class; other rows say once, few or many, or leave the size out.

j_gene: TRBJ2-7; v_gene: TRBV29-1; abundance: once; d_gene: -; CDR3nt: TGCAGCGTTGCAGGTACGACAAACGAGCAGTACTTC; CDR3aa: CSVAGTTNEQYF
j_gene: TRBJ2-7; v_gene: TRBV28; abundance: -; d_gene: -; CDR3nt: TGTGCCAGCAGTTTTTCCTACGGGATAGGGTCCTACGAGCAGTACTTC; CDR3aa: CASSFSYGIGSYEQYF
j_gene: TRBJ2-1; v_gene: TRBV4-2; abundance: -; d_gene: -; CDR3nt: TGTGCCAGCAGCCAAGACTCTACCAATGAGCAGTTCTTC; CDR3aa: CASSQDSTNEQFF
j_gene: TRBJ2-5; v_gene: TRBV9; abundance: -; d_gene: -; CDR3nt: TGTGCCAGCAGCGTACAAGGAACTATCAATCAAGAGACCCAGTACTTC; CDR3aa: CASSVQGTINQETQYF
j_gene: TRBJ2-7; v_gene: TRBV25-1; abundance: -; d_gene: -; CDR3nt: TGTGCCAGCAGTGATAGAGACAGATTCTACGAGCAGTACTTC; CDR3aa: CASSDRDRFYEQYF
j_gene: TRBJ2-3; v_gene: TRBV7-9; abundance: once; d_gene: -; CDR3nt: TGTGCCAGCAGCTTAGCGCACGACTACACAGATACGCAGTATTTT; CDR3aa: CASSLAHDYTDTQYF
j_gene: TRBJ1-1; v_gene: TRBV6-1; abundance: -; d_gene: -; CDR3nt: TGTGCCAGCAGTGAACCATCGGACACTGAAGCTTTCTTT; CDR3aa: CASSEPSDTEAFF
j_gene: TRBJ2-1; v_gene: TRBV28; abundance: -; d_gene: TRBD2; CDR3nt: TGTGCCAGCAGTCCTACTAGCGGCTACAATGAGCAGTTCTTC; CDR3aa: CASSPTSGYNEQFF
j_gene: TRBJ2-7; v_gene: TRBV19; abundance: -; d_gene: TRBD1; CDR3nt: TGTGCCAGTAGTTTTCCCCGCGACAGGGAGTCCTACGAGCAGTACTTC; CDR3aa: CASSFPRDRESYEQYF
j_gene: TRBJ2-2; v_gene: TRBV10-1; abundance: -; d_gene: -; CDR3nt: TGCGCCAGCGGAGCGAACACCGGGGAGCTGTTTTTT; CDR3aa: CASGANTGELFF
j_gene: TRBJ1-5; v_gene: TRBV7-2; abundance: -; d_gene: -; CDR3nt: TGTGCCAGCAGCTTAGAGGCCCAGAGGTATCAGCCCCAGCATTTT; CDR3aa: CASSLEAQRYQPQHF
j_gene: TRBJ2-5; v_gene: TRBV6-6; abundance: -; d_gene: -; CDR3nt: TGTGCCAGCAGTGCTCGGGAATACCAAGAGACCCAGTACTTC; CDR3aa: CASSAREYQETQYF
j_gene: TRBJ1-2; v_gene: TRBV28; abundance: -; d_gene: -; CDR3nt: TGTGCCAGCAGCCTCGGACAGCCGTTCTATGGCTACACCTTC; CDR3aa: CASSLGQPFYGYTF
j_gene: TRBJ2-7; v_gene: TRBV27; abundance: -; d_gene: -; CDR3nt: TGTGCCAGCAGTTTAACTAGCCACTGGTACGAGCAGTACTTC; CDR3aa: CASSLTSHWYEQYF